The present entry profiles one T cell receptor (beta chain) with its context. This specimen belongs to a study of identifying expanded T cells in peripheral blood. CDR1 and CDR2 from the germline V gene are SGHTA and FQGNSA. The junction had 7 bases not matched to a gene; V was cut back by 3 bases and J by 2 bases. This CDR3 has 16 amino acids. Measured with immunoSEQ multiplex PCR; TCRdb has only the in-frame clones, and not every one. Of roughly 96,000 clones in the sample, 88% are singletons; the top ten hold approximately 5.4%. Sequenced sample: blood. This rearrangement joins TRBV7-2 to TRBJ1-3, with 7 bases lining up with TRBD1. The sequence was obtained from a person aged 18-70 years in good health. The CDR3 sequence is CASSFWEGAPGNTIYF. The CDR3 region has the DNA TGTGCCAGCAGCTTTTGGGAGGGGGCCCCTGGAAACACCATATATTTT. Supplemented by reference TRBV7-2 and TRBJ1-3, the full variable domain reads GAGVSQSPSNKVTEKGKDVELRCDPISGHTALYWYRQSLGQGLEFLIYFQGNSAPDKSGLPSDRFSAERTGGSVSTLTIQRTQQEDSAVYLCASSFWEGAPGNTIYFGEGSWLTVV.